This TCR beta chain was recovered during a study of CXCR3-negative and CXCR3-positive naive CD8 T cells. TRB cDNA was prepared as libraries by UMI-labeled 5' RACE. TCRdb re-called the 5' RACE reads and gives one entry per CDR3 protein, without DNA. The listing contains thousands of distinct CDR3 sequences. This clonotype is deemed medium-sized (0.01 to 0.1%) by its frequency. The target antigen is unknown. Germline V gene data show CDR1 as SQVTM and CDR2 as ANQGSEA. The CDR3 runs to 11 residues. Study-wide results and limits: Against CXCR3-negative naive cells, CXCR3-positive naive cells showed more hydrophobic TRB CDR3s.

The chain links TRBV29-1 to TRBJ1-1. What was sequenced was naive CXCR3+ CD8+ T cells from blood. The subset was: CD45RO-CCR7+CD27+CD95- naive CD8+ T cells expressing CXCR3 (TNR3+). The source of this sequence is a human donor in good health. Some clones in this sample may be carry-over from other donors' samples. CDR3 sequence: CSVETNTEAFF.